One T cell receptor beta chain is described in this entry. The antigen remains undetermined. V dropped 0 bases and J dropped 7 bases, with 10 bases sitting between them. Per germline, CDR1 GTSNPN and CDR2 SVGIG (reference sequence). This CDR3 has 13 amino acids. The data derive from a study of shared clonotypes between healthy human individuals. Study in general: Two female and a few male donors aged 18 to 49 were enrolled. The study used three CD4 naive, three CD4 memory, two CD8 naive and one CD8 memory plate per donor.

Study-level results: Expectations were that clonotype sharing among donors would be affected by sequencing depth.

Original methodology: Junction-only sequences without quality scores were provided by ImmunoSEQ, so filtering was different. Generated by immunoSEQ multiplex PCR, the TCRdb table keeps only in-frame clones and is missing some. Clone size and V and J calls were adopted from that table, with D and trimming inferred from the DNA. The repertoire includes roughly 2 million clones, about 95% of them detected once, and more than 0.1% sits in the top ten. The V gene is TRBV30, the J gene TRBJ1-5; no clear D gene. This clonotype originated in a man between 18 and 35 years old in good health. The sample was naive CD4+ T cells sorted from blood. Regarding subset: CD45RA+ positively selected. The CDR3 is CAWSVRGWQPQHF. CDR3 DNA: TGTGCCTGGAGTGTACGGGGATGGCAGCCCCAGCATTTT.